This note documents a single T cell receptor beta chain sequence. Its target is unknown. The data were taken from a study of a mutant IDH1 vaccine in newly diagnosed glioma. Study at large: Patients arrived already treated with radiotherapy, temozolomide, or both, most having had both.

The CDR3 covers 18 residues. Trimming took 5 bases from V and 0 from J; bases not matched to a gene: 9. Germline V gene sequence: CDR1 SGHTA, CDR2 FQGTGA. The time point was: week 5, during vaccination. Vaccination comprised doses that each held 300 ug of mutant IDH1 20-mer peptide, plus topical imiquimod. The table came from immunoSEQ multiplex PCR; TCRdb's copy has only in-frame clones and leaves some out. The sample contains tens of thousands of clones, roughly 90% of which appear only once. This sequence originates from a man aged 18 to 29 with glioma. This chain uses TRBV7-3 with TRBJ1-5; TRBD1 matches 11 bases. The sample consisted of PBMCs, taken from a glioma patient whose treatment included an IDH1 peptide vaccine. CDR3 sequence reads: CASSAGTGGPYSNQPQHF. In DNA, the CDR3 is TGTGCCAGCAGCGCCGGGACAGGGGGGCCCTATAGCAATCAGCCCCAGCATTTT. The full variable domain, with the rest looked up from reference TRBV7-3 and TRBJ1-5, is GAGVSQTPSNKVTEKGKYVELRCDPISGHTALYWYRQSLGQGPEFLIYFQGTGAADDSGLPNDRFFAVRPEGSVSTLKIQRTERGDSAVYLCASSAGTGGPYSNQPQHFGDGTRLSIL.